A single sample is the source of the 28 T cell receptor beta chains below, sequenced in a study of blood T cell repertoires in COVID-19 (TCRdb year 2020). Library generation was performed with the immunoSEQ multiplex PCR assay. Held by TCRdb, this immuneACCESS table contains in-frame sequences only and omits some clones. Under half of the omission traces to an unresolved V gene where checked; the cause of the rest is unknown. This sample is represented by under 350,000 clones; approximately 90% of them were singletons. Jointly, the top ten make up 4.6% of the sample. Material: peripheral blood. These receptors came from a man aged 40-49 years with acute or convalescent COVID-19.

Concerning this clone: The DNA is left out, because the CDR3 cannot be placed on it with certainty; the CDR3 is given as TCRdb lists it. V usage is TRBV12-5 and J usage is TRBJ1-2; the table calls TRBD1, which could not be checked here. The CDR3 comprises 17 residues, both ends counted. Germline V gives CDR1 LGHNT, CDR2 FRNRAP. This CDR3 reads CASGLAQAWTSKYGYTF.

V gene TRBV24-1 combines with J gene TRBJ2-7; 8 bases are a match to TRBD1. This CDR3 spans 14 amino acids. V shed 3 bases and J 5 bases; nucleotides not matched to a gene: 5. Germline V gives CDR1 KGHDR, CDR2 SFDVKD. The CDR3 region has the DNA TGTGCCACCAGTGATCCGGACAGGGTCCACGAGCAGTACTTC. It encodes CATSDPDRVHEQYF.

The chain employs TRBV2 and TRBJ2-1; 7 nucleotides line up with TRBD2. The ends lost 6 bases at V and 8 bases at J; junction bases unmatched: 13. CDR3 length: 15 amino acids. Germline values: CDR1 SNHLY, CDR2 FYNNEI. This CDR3 reads CASRAPLAYSHEQFF. In DNA, the CDR3 is TGTGCCAGCAGGGCGCCACTAGCGTATAGCCATGAGCAGTTCTTC.

This chain links TRBV19 with TRBJ1-2, with D possibly TRBD1 on 6 matching bases. V was trimmed by 1 base and J by 9 bases, leaving 15 bases between them. CDR3 size: 14 residues. Germline V gene lookup returns CDR1 LNHDA and CDR2 SQIVND (reference sequence). The DNA for the CDR3 is TGTGCCAGTAGTATAGGGGGACACCCGAAAAGCTACACCTTC. Translating it yields CASSIGGHPKSYTF.

The genes are TRBV10-1 and TRBJ2-7; the match to TRBD1 covers 9 bases. This CDR3 has 15 residues. Germline loops: CDR1 WNHNN, CDR2 SYGVQD (reference sequence). V gave up 3 bases and J gave up 4 bases; unmatched junction bases: 7. CDR3 coding DNA: TGCGCCAGCAGTGATCCCGGGACAGGGTTGTACGAGCAGTACTTC. Translation: CASSDPGTGLYEQYF.

This chain connects TRBV5-1 to TRBJ1-1; 8 bases agree with TRBD1. CDR1 SGHRS and CDR2 YFSETQ come from the germline V gene. The CDR3 is 14 residues long. V was clipped by 2 bases and J by 5 bases; unmatched bases: 5. In DNA, the CDR3 is TGCGCCAGCAGCTTAGACAGGGGACTGACTGAAGCTTTCTTT. As protein: CASSLDRGLTEAFF.

The genes are TRBV10-1 and TRBJ2-3, with D possibly being TRBD1 (5 bases). CDR3 size: 13 residues. Germline-derived CDR1 and CDR2 are WNHNN and SYGVQD (reference sequence). The V and J ends lost 0 bases and 4 bases respectively, with 5 bases between them. CDR3 in amino acids: CASSESGPDTQYF. The DNA of the CDR3 is TGCGCCAGCAGTGAGTCGGGGCCAGATACGCAGTATTTT.

This chain uses TRBV20-1 with TRBJ1-2, with D perhaps matching TRBD1 (5 bases). CDR3 length equals 11 residues. V shed 6 bases and J shed 7 bases, with 12 bases lying between them. Germline lookup yields CDR1 DFQATT and CDR2 SNEGSKA (reference sequence). DNA of the CDR3: TGCAGTGCAGCCAGGGCGGCTGGCTACACCTTC. Translating gives CSAARAAGYTF.

The chain employs TRBV24-1 and TRBJ2-3; tentatively, D is TRBD1 (6 bases). The CDR3 loop spans 15 amino acids. The V gene lost 4 bases and the J gene lost 3 bases, with 13 bases spanning the gap. CDR1 and CDR2 from the germline V gene are KGHDR and SFDVKD. In DNA form, the CDR3 reads TGTGCCACCAGTGACCATACGGACAGTACAGATACGCAGTATTTT. It yields the protein CATSDHTDSTDTQYF.

This sequence joins TRBV7-2 and TRBJ2-3, with TRBD2 matching over 7 bases. The CDR3 covers 15 residues. Germline V gene lookup returns CDR1 SGHTA and CDR2 FQGNSA. V lost 1 base, J lost 1 base, and 2 bases stayed unmatched. CDR3 sequence reads: CASSLDRGGTDTQYF. The CDR3 DNA follows: TGTGCCAGCAGCTTAGACCGGGGGGGCACAGATACGCAGTATTTT.

This clone appeared a single time. The J gene is TRBJ1-3, the V gene TRBV19; D is uncertain. CDR1 LNHDA and CDR2 SQIVND come from the germline V gene (reference sequence). The CDR3 covers 12 residues. The V end lost 6 bases, the J end lost 7 bases, and 10 bases lay between the germline ends. The CDR3 nucleotides are TGTGCCAGTAGATCAGCCGGGAACACCATATATTTT. It yields the protein CASRSAGNTIYF.

V is TRBV10-3 and J is TRBJ2-7; 7 bases map to TRBD2. The V gene end was trimmed by 10 bases and the J gene end by 0 bases; junction bases not matched to a gene: 9. CDR1 and CDR2 from the germline V gene are ENHRY and SYGVKD. The CDR3 extends over 14 amino acids. The CDR3 here is CATVRGGSSYEQYF. CDR3 nucleotides: TGTGCCACCGTTCGCGGGGGAAGCTCCTACGAGCAGTACTTC.

A few counts support this clone. The rearrangement joins TRBV19 to TRBJ1-1; D gene uncertain. The CDR3 has 15 residues. Trimming cost V 8 bases and J 2 bases, with 18 bases left between them. Germline V CDR1 and CDR2: LNHDA, SQIVND (reference sequence). The CDR3 coding sequence is TGTGCCAGTGCTTTCTTTTCGGGATACAACACTGAAGCTTTCTTT. This gives the protein CASAFFSGYNTEAFF.

The chain links TRBV7-8 to TRBJ2-7; no clear D gene. Germline V gene data show CDR1 as SGHVS and CDR2 as FQNEAQ. CDR3 length equals 16 residues. The V end lost 5 bases, the J end lost 3 bases, and 20 bases lay between the germline ends. CDR3 loop: CASSLLEQSFGYEQYF. CDR3 nucleotides: TGTGCCAGCAGCCTCCTCGAACAGTCCTTCGGCTACGAGCAGTACTTC.

This clone was seen a single time. The gene calls are TRBV5-6 and TRBJ1-1; 9 bases map to TRBD1. CDR1 and CDR2 from the germline V gene are SGHDT and YYEEEE. Trimming at V came to 4 bases and at J to 1 base, leaving 8 bases not matched to a gene. The CDR3 totals 16 residues. CDR3 in DNA: TGTGCCAGCAGCCTAACCCGGGACAGGGAGAACACTGAAGCTTTCTTT. This translates into CASSLTRDRENTEAFF.

The chain employs TRBV6-1 and TRBJ1-2; 7 bases match TRBD1. With V trimmed by 1 base and J by 2 bases, 1 base remained unmatched. The germline CDR1 and CDR2 sequences are MNHNS and SASEGT. The CDR3 extends over 14 amino acids. The CDR3 sequence: CASSEGGGNYGYTF. CDR3 nucleotide sequence: TGTGCCAGCAGTGAAGGAGGGGGCAACTATGGCTACACCTTC.

V gene TRBV27 combines with J gene TRBJ2-7, with 10 bases aligning to TRBD2. Germline values: CDR1 MNHEY, CDR2 SMNVEV (reference sequence). Trimming took 5 bases from V and 5 from J; bases not matched to a gene: 15. This CDR3 contains 17 residues. CDR3 bases: TGTGCCAGCAGTCGTCGCCCCCAGCGGGGGGGACCCGACGAGCAGTACTTC. It encodes CASSRRPQRGGPDEQYF.

The chain uses TRBV10-3 and TRBJ1-1; D not resolved. The length of the CDR3 is 12 residues. CDR1 is ENHRY and CDR2 is SYGVKD in the germline V gene. V lost 8 bases and J 1 base, leaving 8 bases between the germline ends. The CDR3 spells CAIGRTNTEAFF. The DNA for the CDR3 is TGTGCCATCGGTAGAACGAACACTGAAGCTTTCTTT.

This rearrangement joins TRBV6-2 or TRBV6-3 to TRBJ1-6, with a weak D call TRBD1 (6 bases). The CDR3 runs 15 residues. Germline CDR1 and CDR2: MNHEY and SVGEGT. Trimming cost V 4 bases and J 4 bases, with 11 bases left between them. The CDR3 loop reads CASSFYRVYNSPLHF. CDR3 DNA: TGTGCCAGCAGTTTCTACAGGGTTTATAATTCACCCCTCCACTTT.

The chain is built from TRBV6-1 and TRBJ2-1; 8 nucleotides agree with TRBD2. Germline assignment: CDR1 MNHNS and CDR2 SASEGT. V lost 2 bases to trimming and J lost 2 bases; unmatched junction nucleotides: 8. The CDR3 is made up of 17 amino acids. CDR3: CASSERPQRGPYNEQFF. The CDR3 DNA reads TGTGCCAGCAGTGAAAGGCCCCAGCGGGGGCCCTACAATGAGCAGTTCTTC.

J is TRBJ2-1 and V is TRBV3-1 (or the pseudogene TRBV3-2); D is undetermined. This CDR3 has 14 amino acids. Germline V gene lookup returns CDR1 LGHDT and CDR2 YNNKEL (reference sequence). Trimming shortened V by 1 base and J by 3 bases, and 7 bases separated the two germline ends. CDR3 bases: TGTGCCAGCAGCCAAGCTCTAGGCTACAATGAGCAGTTCTTC. It translates to CASSQALGYNEQFF.

The chain combines TRBV5-1 with TRBJ2-3, with D maybe TRBD1 (6 bases). The CDR3 runs 15 residues. Germline lookup yields CDR1 SGHRS and CDR2 YFSETQ. V lost 0 bases and J 2 bases, leaving 10 bases between the germline ends. The CDR3 DNA sequence: TGCGCCAGCAGCTTGGACAGGGCCAACACAGATACGCAGTATTTT. Its translation is CASSLDRANTDTQYF.

The rearrangement uses TRBV7-2 and TRBJ2-3; 8 positions agree with TRBD2. Per germline, CDR1 SGHTA and CDR2 FQGNSA. V gave up 3 bases and J gave up 0 bases; unmatched junction bases: 2. The CDR3 has 15 amino acids. CDR3 in DNA: TGTGCCAGCAGCTTTAGCGGGGAAAGCACAGATACGCAGTATTTT. Encoded protein: CASSFSGESTDTQYF. Based on the CDR3 plus reference TRBV7-2 and TRBJ2-3, the full variable domain is GAGVSQSPSNKVTEKGKDVELRCDPISGHTALYWYRQSLGQGLEFLIYFQGNSAPDKSGLPSDRFSAERTGGSVSTLTIQRTQQEDSAVYLCASSFSGESTDTQYFGPGTRLTVL.

This rearrangement joins TRBV6-5 to TRBJ2-7; 12 nucleotides align to TRBD1. V dropped 11 bases and J dropped 5; count of bases not matched to a gene: 10. Germline values: CDR1 MNHEY, CDR2 SVGAGI. The CDR3 extends over 14 amino acids. This CDR3 is CAAREGTGGNEQYF. The DNA of the CDR3 is TGTGCCGCACGAGAAGGGACAGGGGGCAACGAGCAGTACTTC.

The chain couples TRBV10-3 to TRBJ2-3; 9 nucleotides align to TRBD2. The CDR3 runs to 14 residues. CDR1 is ENHRY and CDR2 is SYGVKD in the germline V gene. Trimming cost V 6 bases and J 5 bases; bases outside gene matches: 6. The CDR3, as DNA: TGTGCCATCAGGCCGGGACTAGCCATAGATACGCAGTATTTT. Its translation is CAIRPGLAIDTQYF.

The chain has TRBV24-1 and TRBJ2-1, with a possible D match to TRBD2 (6 bases). The germline V gene has CDR1 KGHDR and CDR2 SFDVKD. This CDR3 has 17 residues. V was trimmed by 5 bases and J by 0 bases, leaving 16 bases between them. This CDR3 reads CATSALGRGSSYNEQFF. In DNA form, the CDR3 reads TGTGCCACCAGTGCCCTGGGGCGGGGCAGCTCCTACAATGAGCAGTTCTTC.

The chain combines TRBV19 with TRBJ1-2, with TRBD1 as a possible D gene (5 bases). CDR3 length: 13 amino acids. V lost 9 bases and J lost 2, with 13 bases in between. Germline V gene sequence: CDR1 LNHDA, CDR2 SQIVND (reference sequence). CDR3 sequence: CASTSTVNYGYTF. As DNA, the CDR3 is TGTGCCAGCACTTCGACAGTAAACTATGGCTACACCTTC.

The count of this clone is one. V and J are TRBV3-1 (or the pseudogene TRBV3-2) and TRBJ1-2; no definite D call. The germline V gene has CDR1 LGHDT and CDR2 YNNKEL (reference sequence). The CDR3 runs to 16 residues. Trimming took 4 bases from V and 5 from J, leaving 20 bases between them. The CDR3 protein is CASSLGPDGRIYGYTF. CDR3 coding DNA: TGTGCCAGCAGCCTCGGCCCCGATGGGAGGATTTATGGCTACACCTTC.